This T cell receptor (beta chain) stems from a study of blood T cell repertoires in COVID-19. Looking at the study overall: Nucleic acid was either cDNA or gDNA, and it came from T cells, B-cell-depleted T cells, or PBMCs.

CDR1 is SGHTA and CDR2 is FQGNSA in the germline V gene. This CDR3 has 16 residues. The V segment lost 6 bases and the J segment 4 bases; nucleotides outside the gene matches: 10. Clinical history as reported by participants underpinned cohort assignment. The study recruited exposed participants who had met a COVID-19 case within 2 weeks before entry. Profiled with immunoSEQ multiplex PCR; TCRdb holds only in-frame clones, not every one. The sample contains a few hundred thousand clones, about 90% of which appear only once. Sample: PBMCs or T cells enriched from blood (not recorded which). J is TRBJ1-3 and V is TRBV7-2; 9 bases are a match to TRBD1. The receptor's source is a man aged 30-40 years who had been exposed to COVID-19. CDR3 residues: CASSTHTGGVGNTIYF. CDR3 bases: TGTGCCAGCAGTACACATACAGGGGGCGTCGGAAACACCATATATTTT.